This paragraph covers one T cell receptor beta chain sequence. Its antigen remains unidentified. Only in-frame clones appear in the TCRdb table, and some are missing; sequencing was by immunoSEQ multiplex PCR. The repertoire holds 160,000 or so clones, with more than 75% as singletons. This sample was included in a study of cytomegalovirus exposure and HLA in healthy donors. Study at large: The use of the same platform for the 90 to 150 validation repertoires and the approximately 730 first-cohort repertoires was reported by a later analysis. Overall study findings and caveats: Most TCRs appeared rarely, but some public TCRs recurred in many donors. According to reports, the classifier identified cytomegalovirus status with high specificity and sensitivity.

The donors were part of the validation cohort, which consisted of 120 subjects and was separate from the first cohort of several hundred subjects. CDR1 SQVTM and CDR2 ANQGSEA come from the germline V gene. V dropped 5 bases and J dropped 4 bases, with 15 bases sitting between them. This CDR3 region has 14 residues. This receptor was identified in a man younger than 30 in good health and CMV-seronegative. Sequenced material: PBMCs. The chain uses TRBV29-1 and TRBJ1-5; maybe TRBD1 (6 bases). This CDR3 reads CSVRSGDWNQPQHF. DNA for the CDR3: TGCAGCGTTAGGTCAGGGGATTGGAATCAGCCCCAGCATTTT.